Each of the 27 T cell receptor beta chains below was sequenced from the same sample in a study of identical twins. TCRdb fed the 5' RACE reads into MiXCR, producing one record per CDR3 protein. Of some 190,000 distinct CDR3 sequences listed, roughly 15% are singletons. This sample was also put to use in a study of T cells expressing NK-cell markers.

The sequenced material came from CD8+ T cells sorted from blood. These receptors were collected from a woman between 18 and 29 years old in good health.

V usage is TRBV3-1 and J usage is TRBJ2-5; 7 nucleotides align to TRBD2. Germline trimming cut 0 bases from V and 5 bases from J; bases unmatched to any gene: 12. CDR1 is LGHDT, CDR2 YNNKEL, per germline (reference sequence). This CDR3 has 17 amino acids. CDR3 in DNA: TGTGCCAGCAGCCAAGACCCCAGACTAGCCCCCCTCGAGACCCAGTACTTC. Translating it yields CASSQDPRLAPLETQYF.

CDR3 residues: CASSDQAGRHYGYTF. DNA for the CDR3: TGTGCCAGCAGTGACCAGGCGGGTCGTCACTATGGCTACACCTTC. This rearrangement joins TRBV6-4 to TRBJ1-2; D unresolved. This CDR3 spans 15 amino acids. V dropped 2 bases and J dropped 3 bases, with 13 bases sitting between them. The germline V gene encodes CDR1 MRHNA and CDR2 SNTAGT.

The chain has TRBV20-1 and TRBJ2-1; 8 bases are a match to TRBD1. Germline trimming cut 0 bases from V and 2 bases from J; bases unmatched to any gene: 6. Germline V gives CDR1 DFQATT, CDR2 SNEGSKA (reference sequence). This CDR3 is built from 16 residues. This CDR3 is CSARDLQGGPYNEQFF. DNA of the CDR3: TGCAGTGCTAGAGATTTACAGGGGGGCCCCTACAATGAGCAGTTCTTC.

V usage is TRBV7-9 and J usage is TRBJ1-3; the D is unclear. The CDR3 totals 14 residues. Germline values: CDR1 SEHNR, CDR2 FQNEAQ (reference sequence). Trimming removed 5 bases at V and 3 bases at J, with 11 bases between. This chain's CDR3 is CASSQREGGNTIYF. The CDR3 coding sequence is TGTGCCAGCAGCCAACGGGAGGGTGGAAACACCATATATTTT.

The chain joins TRBV12-3 or TRBV12-4 to TRBJ1-5; the D gene is possibly TRBD1 (5 bases). V lost 5 bases, J lost 4 bases, and 12 bases lay in between. The CDR3 spans 14 residues. The CDR3 protein is CASSPVGLNQPQHF. The DNA of the CDR3 is TGTGCCAGCAGTCCTGTGGGACTTAATCAGCCCCAGCATTTT.

This clonotype was seen a handful of times. The genes are TRBV12-3 or TRBV12-4 and TRBJ2-2, with D uncertain. CDR3 size: 11 residues. Trimming removed 9 bases at V and 8 bases at J, with 10 bases between. This CDR3 is CASIFGGELFF. CDR3 DNA sequence: TGTGCCAGTATTTTCGGAGGGGAGCTGTTTTTT.

This clonotype was counted a few times. The rearrangement joins TRBV20-1 to TRBJ2-3; 9 bases are shared with TRBD1. Germline V gives CDR1 DFQATT, CDR2 SNEGSKA (reference sequence). Trimming removed 3 bases from V and 2 bases from J; junction bases left unmatched: 6. The CDR3 consists of 15 residues. CDR3 nucleotides: TGCAGTGCTAGCCCTACAGGGGGCATCACAGATACGCAGTATTTT. It translates to CSASPTGGITDTQYF.

The CDR3 DNA is TGTGCCAGCAGTTTATCAGGTAGCCTGACCGGGGAGCTGTTTTTT. It is translated as CASSLSGSLTGELFF. The chain uses TRBV12-3 or TRBV12-4 and TRBJ2-2; D is unresolved. V lost 2 bases, J lost 5 bases, and 12 bases lay in between. The CDR3 is 15 amino acids.

CDR3 bases: TGCAGTGCTAGAGGGAGGGATCATATTCGTTACGAGCAGTACTTC. As protein: CSARGRDHIRYEQYF. This chain joins TRBV20-1 and TRBJ2-7; D may be TRBD2 (6 bases). The CDR3 has 15 residues. V was clipped by 1 base and J by 4 bases, with 17 bases between them. Germline CDR1 reads DFQATT; CDR2 reads SNEGSKA (reference sequence).

This clonotype was counted only a few times. The rearrangement joins TRBV6-5 to TRBJ1-2, with TRBD1 as a possible D gene (5 bases). The CDR3 consists of 15 residues. Germline lookup yields CDR1 MNHEY and CDR2 SVGAGI. V shed 0 bases and J shed 1 base, with 9 bases lying between them. CDR3 nucleotides: TGTGCCAGCAGTTACTCGGGGCGGAGTAACTATGGCTACACCTTC. Translation: CASSYSGRSNYGYTF.

V is TRBV19 and J is TRBJ1-1; D perhaps matches TRBD1 (5 bases). The CDR3 length is 14 residues. From germline, CDR1 is LNHDA and CDR2 SQIVND (reference sequence). Trimming left V 3 bases short and J 7 bases short, with 15 bases between. The CDR3 region has the DNA TGTGCCAGTAGTATGTCTCCTACAGGAATTGAAGCTTTCTTT. As protein: CASSMSPTGIEAFF.

This clonotype was counted only a few times. The chain is built from TRBV12-3 or TRBV12-4 and TRBJ2-1; 8 bases line up with TRBD2. V shed 8 bases, J shed 6 bases, and the junction held 6 bases outside the gene matches. The CDR3 length is 13 residues. CDR3 nucleotides: TGTGCCAGCGGATGGACTAGCCCCAATGAGCAGTTCTTC. It yields the protein CASGWTSPNEQFF.

The chain is built from TRBV3-1 and TRBJ2-1; 8 bases are shared with TRBD2. V dropped 8 bases and J dropped 3; count of bases not matched to a gene: 3. The CDR3 sequence is 13 residues long. Germline V gene data show CDR1 as LGHDT and CDR2 as YNNKEL (reference sequence). CDR3: CASGTSLYNEQFF. CDR3 DNA sequence: TGTGCCAGCGGGACTAGTCTCTACAATGAGCAGTTCTTC.

This clonotype was detected only a few times. The chain uses TRBV7-9 and TRBJ2-7; 8 bases align to TRBD1. Germline assignment: CDR1 SEHNR and CDR2 FQNEAQ (reference sequence). The CDR3 totals 16 residues. V was clipped by 5 bases and J by 0 bases; unmatched bases: 9. Here the CDR3 DNA reads TGTGCCAGCAGCACAGACAGGGGTCCCTTCTCCTACGAGCAGTACTTC. Residues: CASSTDRGPFSYEQYF. The whole variable domain, remainder taken from reference TRBV7-9 and TRBJ2-7, is DTGVSQNPRHKITKRGQNVTFRCDPISEHNRLYWYRQTLGQGPEFLTYFQNEAQLEKSRLLSDRFSAERPKGSFSTLEIQRTEQGDSAMYLCASSTDRGPFSYEQYFGPGTRLTVT.

The chain employs TRBV5-1 and TRBJ2-1; D perhaps matches TRBD2 (5 bases). The germline V gene has CDR1 SGHRS and CDR2 YFSETQ. There are 16 residues in the CDR3. V lost 6 bases and J 4 bases, leaving 20 bases between the germline ends. In DNA form, the CDR3 reads TGCGCCAGCAAACAAGCAGGCGGCGGGCCATACAATGAGCAGTTCTTC. It is translated as CASKQAGGGPYNEQFF.

The J gene is TRBJ2-1, the V gene TRBV6-1; weak D call: TRBD2 (6 bases). The CDR3 is made up of 16 amino acids. Germline-derived CDR1 and CDR2 are MNHNS and SASEGT. V was pared by 2 bases and J by 5 bases, with 16 bases between. CDR3 bases: TGTGCCAGCAGTGAACTAAGAAAGGAGGGGCACAATGAGCAGTTCTTC. Its protein is CASSELRKEGHNEQFF.

This clonotype was counted between two and nine times. The J gene is TRBJ1-2, the V gene TRBV12-3 or TRBV12-4; D unclear. Trimming took off 11 bases at V and 5 bases at J, with 12 bases between the two ends. CDR3 length: 11 amino acids. The CDR3 DNA sequence: TGTGCCTCCCTCTCCCAGTATGGCTACACCTTC. This translates into CASLSQYGYTF.

This clonotype has more than one count but fewer than ten. The chain combines TRBV28 with TRBJ2-4, with 13 bases that match TRBD2. CDR1 MDHEN and CDR2 SYDVKM come from the germline V gene. V gave up 6 bases and J gave up 5 bases; unmatched junction bases: 13. The CDR3 length is 18 residues. CDR3 sequence (DNA): TGTGCCAGCAGCACACGACTAGCGGGAGGCCGGGGAGAAAACATTCAGTACTTC. Its translation: CASSTRLAGGRGENIQYF. Based on the CDR3 plus reference TRBV28 and TRBJ2-4, the full variable domain is DVKVTQSSRYLVKRTGEKVFLECVQDMDHENMFWYRQDPGLGLRLIYFSYDVKMKEKGDIPEGYSVSREKKERFSLILESASTNQTSMYLCASSTRLAGGRGENIQYFGAGTRLSVL.

The chain combines TRBV4-3 with TRBJ2-7, with 7 bases that match TRBD2. Trimming removed 4 bases from V and 0 bases from J; junction bases left unmatched: 12. CDR3 length: 17 residues. Germline V gene sequence: CDR1 LGHNA, CDR2 YSLEER. The CDR3 loop is CASSPSPWGGGSYEQYF. The CDR3 bases are TGCGCCAGCAGCCCAAGCCCCTGGGGCGGGGGCTCCTACGAGCAGTACTTC.

The chain joins TRBV20-1 to TRBJ1-1; D not resolved. CDR3 length: 11 amino acids. V lost 8 bases and J 11 bases, leaving 18 bases between the germline ends. From germline, CDR1 is DFQATT and CDR2 SNEGSKA (reference sequence). The chain's CDR3 is CSTMDGWRAFF. The CDR3 nucleotides read TGCAGTACAATGGATGGGTGGAGGGCTTTCTTT.

V and J are TRBV11-2 and TRBJ2-5; 10 bases line up with TRBD2. This CDR3 contains 18 residues. V lost 3 bases to trimming and J lost 5 bases; unmatched junction nucleotides: 15. Per the germline V gene, CDR1 is SGHAT and CDR2 is FQNNGV. The CDR3 bases are TGTGCCAGCAGCTTCCCTGAGAGGAGCGGGAGGGCCGGGGAGACCCAGTACTTC. Translation: CASSFPERSGRAGETQYF.

CDR3 protein: CASSQEGPHRHEQYF. The DNA of the CDR3 is TGCGCCAGCAGCCAAGAAGGACCTCACCGGCACGAGCAGTACTTC. V is TRBV4-3 and J is TRBJ2-7; no definite D call. Deletions cut 0 bases from V and 5 bases from J, with 14 bases between. The germline V gene encodes CDR1 LGHNA and CDR2 YSLEER. The CDR3 is 15 residues long.

The gene calls are TRBV29-1 and TRBJ2-2, with D uncertain. V was clipped by 6 bases and J by 3 bases, with 5 bases between them. The CDR3 has 11 residues. CDR1 and CDR2 (germline): SQVTM, ANQGSEA. The CDR3 here is CSVGYTGELFF. The CDR3 DNA sequence: TGCAGCGTGGGGTACACCGGGGAGCTGTTTTTT.

This clonotype has a handful of counts. This chain connects TRBV6-2 or TRBV6-3 to TRBJ2-2; D remains ambiguous. V was shortened by 0 bases and J by 1 base, with 3 bases between the two germline ends. Germline lookup yields CDR1 MNHEY and CDR2 SVGEGT. The CDR3 contains 14 residues. As DNA, the CDR3 is TGTGCCAGCAGTTACTCAGGGAACACCGGGGAGCTGTTTTTT. Translated, it gives CASSYSGNTGELFF.

This clonotype was seen ten or more times. This rearrangement joins TRBV4-3 to TRBJ2-3; the match to TRBD1 covers 12 bases. The V gene's germline CDR1 is LGHNA and CDR2 YSLEER. CDR3 length: 15 residues. V was clipped by 4 bases and J by 5 bases; unmatched bases: 4. Here the CDR3 DNA reads TGCGCCAGCAGCCGCGGGGACAGGGGGCTAGATACGCAGTATTTT. Translated, it gives CASSRGDRGLDTQYF.

The CDR3 is CASGPGQGYEQYF. CDR3 sequence (DNA): TGTGCCAGCGGACCGGGACAGGGATACGAGCAGTACTTC. The chain employs TRBV2 and TRBJ2-7; TRBD1 agrees at 9 bases. Germline CDR1 SNHLY, CDR2 FYNNEI. This CDR3 has 13 residues. The J segment lost 4 bases and the V segment lost 8 bases, leaving 6 bases of the junction unmatched.

This clonotype was recorded many times. J is TRBJ1-1 and V is TRBV12-3 or TRBV12-4; TRBD1 aligns across 9 bases. The CDR3 runs to 12 residues. V was pared by 6 bases and J by 8 bases, with 4 bases of the junction left unmatched. As DNA, the CDR3 is TGTGCCAGCAGGGGACAGGGAGCCGAAGCTTTCTTT. This encodes CASRGQGAEAFF.